This passage covers 25 T cell receptor beta chains from one sample sequenced in a study of cytomegalovirus exposure and HLA in healthy donors. The PCR ran on 60 Vbeta and 13 Jbeta primers. Generated by immunoSEQ multiplex PCR, the TCRdb table keeps only in-frame clones and is missing some. This sample's clone table lists approximately 140,000 clones. Sequencing was performed on PBMCs. These receptors came from a man in his forties or fifties in good health and CMV-seronegative.

This chain connects TRBV9 to TRBJ1-6, with D uncertain. CDR1 is SGDLS, CDR2 YYNGEE, per germline. The CDR3 has 13 residues. Between the trimmed V and J ends, which lost 0 bases and 8 bases, there was a span of 6 bases. This CDR3 reads CASSVGQDSPLHF. DNA for the CDR3: TGTGCCAGCAGCGTAGGGCAGGATTCACCCCTCCACTTT.

A remark on this clone: A junction end diverges from the germline sequence, so it may reflect a read error. The same CDR3 can be traced to other DNA sequences in this sample. The chain is built from TRBV28 and TRBJ2-4, with 12 bases matching TRBD1. CDR1 and CDR2 from the germline V gene are MDHEN and SYDVKM. The CDR3 totals 15 residues. In DNA, the CDR3 is TGTGCCAGCAGTTTAGGGGGACAGGGGGCGAACATTCAGTACTTT. It translates to CASSLGGQGANIQYF.

The V call is TRBV5-1, the J call TRBJ1-2, with TRBD1 matching over 7 bases. The CDR3 is 15 amino acids. CDR1 SGHRS and CDR2 YFSETQ come from the germline V gene. Trimming at V came to 2 bases and at J to 7 bases, leaving 11 bases not matched to a gene. The CDR3 here is CASSLSGGPEVGYTF. The CDR3 DNA reads as TGCGCCAGCAGCTTATCAGGGGGGCCCGAGGTTGGCTACACCTTC.

This chain links TRBV27 with TRBJ1-6; unclear D gene. Germline CDR1 is MNHEY and CDR2 is SMNVEV (reference sequence). The V and J ends lost 3 bases and 7 bases respectively, with 13 bases between them. The CDR3 consists of 15 residues. In DNA, the CDR3 is TGTGCCAGCAGTTTCCGACCGGGGTGGAATTCACCCCTCCACTTT. Translation: CASSFRPGWNSPLHF.

This rearrangement joins TRBV4-2 to TRBJ2-3; D is undetermined. With 3 bases removed from V and 6 bases from J, the gap between germline ends came to 7 bases. Germline V lookup: CDR1 LGHNA, CDR2 YNFKEQ. The CDR3 length is 12 residues. CDR3 in amino acids: CASSHLQDTQYF. In DNA, the CDR3 is TGTGCCAGCAGCCACCTCCAGGATACGCAGTATTTT.

This chain links TRBV4-3 with TRBJ1-2; 8 bases map to TRBD1. Trimming at V came to 0 bases and at J to 4 bases, leaving 4 bases not matched to a gene. Germline CDR1 is LGHNA and CDR2 is YSLEER. CDR3 length equals 15 residues. The CDR3 loop reads CASSQDQGAFYGYTF. CDR3 sequence (DNA): TGCGCCAGCAGCCAAGATCAGGGGGCTTTCTATGGCTACACCTTC.

This chain uses TRBV4-1 with TRBJ1-6, with 7 bases identical to TRBD1. The ends lost 3 bases at V and 10 bases at J; junction bases unmatched: 9. There are 15 residues in the CDR3. Germline CDR1 reads MGHRA; CDR2 reads YSYEKL. CDR3: CASSQGTAMGSPLHF. As DNA, the CDR3 is TGCGCCAGCAGCCAGGGGACAGCAATGGGATCACCCCTCCACTTT.

The rearrangement links TRBV5-4 to TRBJ2-2; D is perhaps TRBD2 (5 bases). The CDR3 is made up of 15 amino acids. Germline assignment: CDR1 SGHNT and CDR2 YYREEE (reference sequence). The V end was cut by 0 bases, the J end by 4 bases, with 10 bases between. The CDR3 sequence is CASSLAGDLTGELFF. CDR3 sequence (DNA): TGTGCCAGCAGCTTGGCCGGGGATCTCACCGGGGAGCTGTTTTTT.

The chain links TRBV19 to TRBJ2-7; D unresolved. The germline V gene encodes CDR1 LNHDA and CDR2 SQIVND (reference sequence). V was cut by 4 bases and J by 0 bases, with 13 bases left in between. The CDR3 loop spans 15 amino acids. The CDR3 loop is CASSSPGLSSYEQYF. In DNA, the CDR3 is TGTGCCAGTAGTAGTCCGGGTTTATCCTCCTACGAGCAGTACTTC.

The rearrangement uses TRBV5-4 and TRBJ2-1, with 7 bases that match TRBD1. Germline CDR1 is SGHNT and CDR2 is YYREEE (reference sequence). This CDR3 has 14 residues. Germline trimming cut 3 bases from V and 5 bases from J; bases unmatched to any gene: 5. CDR3 sequence: CASSYRDSHNEQFF. The CDR3 DNA reads TGTGCCAGCAGCTACCGGGACAGTCACAATGAGCAGTTCTTC.

J is TRBJ2-3 and V is TRBV7-6; 8 bases align to TRBD1. V was clipped by 4 bases and J by 3 bases; unmatched bases: 9. The CDR3 totals 16 residues. Germline V gene data show CDR1 as SGHVS and CDR2 as FNYEAQ. The DNA of the CDR3 is TGTGCCAGCAGCTCGCCAGGGGGCAAGGTGACAGATACGCAGTATTTT. It codes for CASSSPGGKVTDTQYF.

V gene TRBV19 combines with J gene TRBJ1-3, with 7 bases fitting TRBD1. Germline CDR1 and CDR2: LNHDA and SQIVND (reference sequence). This CDR3 spans 17 amino acids. Trimming took 7 bases from V and 0 from J; bases not matched to a gene: 12. Here the CDR3 reads CASILQGTKSSGNTIYF. In DNA form, the CDR3 reads TGTGCCAGTATTTTACAGGGGACCAAAAGCTCTGGAAACACCATATATTTT.

The chain joins TRBV5-1 to TRBJ2-7; 8 bases map to TRBD2. The CDR3 has 15 amino acids. Trimming took 4 bases from V and 3 from J; bases not matched to a gene: 9. Per germline, CDR1 SGHRS and CDR2 YFSETQ. As DNA, the CDR3 is TGCGCCAGCAGCGGTAGCAGCGGGGGAAACTACGAGCAGTACTTC. This codes for CASSGSSGGNYEQYF.

V usage is TRBV4-3 and J usage is TRBJ1-4; 9 nucleotides align to TRBD1. V lost 1 base to trimming and J lost 4 bases; unmatched junction nucleotides: 4. CDR3 length: 16 amino acids. Germline V lookup: CDR1 LGHNA, CDR2 YSLEER. DNA for the CDR3: TGCGCCAGCAGCCAAGGGACAGGGGCCCTTAATGAAAAACTGTTTTTT. This encodes CASSQGTGALNEKLFF.

The chain employs TRBV19 and TRBJ1-1; 8 bases fit TRBD1. Per germline, CDR1 LNHDA and CDR2 SQIVND (reference sequence). The J segment lost 6 bases and the V segment lost 8 bases, leaving 8 bases of the junction unmatched. This CDR3 region has 13 residues. The CDR3 nucleotides read TGTGCCAGTGGACCCGACAGGGGCGCTGAAGCTTTCTTT. This gives the protein CASGPDRGAEAFF. Full variable domain (outside the CDR3, taken from reference TRBV19 and TRBJ1-1): DGGITQSPKYLFRKEGQNVTLSCEQNLNHDAMYWYRQDPGQGLRLIYYSQIVNDFQKGDIAEGYSVSREKKESFPLTVTSAQKNPTAFYLCASGPDRGAEAFFGQGTRLTVV.

The chain couples TRBV14 to TRBJ1-4, with TRBD1 as a possible D gene (5 bases). Germline assignment: CDR1 SGHDN and CDR2 FVKESK. This CDR3 region has 13 residues. Trimming stripped 4 bases from V and 5 bases from J, with 8 bases between. This chain's CDR3 is CASSRGTNEKLFF. The CDR3 nucleotides are TGTGCCAGCAGCCGCGGGACCAATGAAAAACTGTTTTTT.

V and J are TRBV5-6 and TRBJ2-3; 7 bases are a match to TRBD2. The CDR3 consists of 14 residues. The germline CDR1 and CDR2 sequences are SGHDT and YYEEEE. After removal of 5 bases from V and 2 bases from J, the junction contained 5 bases not matched to a gene. CDR3 residues: CASRVGGYTDTQYF. CDR3 in DNA: TGTGCCAGCAGGGTGGGAGGGTACACAGATACGCAGTATTTT. Filled out from reference TRBV5-6 and TRBJ2-3, the complete variable domain reads DAGVTQSPTHLIKTRGQQVTLRCSPKSGHDTVSWYQQALGQGPQFIFQYYEEEERQRGNFPDRFSGHQFPNYSSELNVNALLLGDSALYLCASRVGGYTDTQYFGPGTRLTVL.

The chain uses TRBV10-3 and TRBJ2-7; D ambiguous. The CDR3 contains 12 residues. The germline CDR1 and CDR2 sequences are ENHRY and SYGVKD. V was shortened by 4 bases and J by 6 bases, with 10 bases between the two germline ends. CDR3 sequence (DNA): TGTGCCATCAGTGGCCTTTCCGGCGAGCAGTACTTC. Its protein product is CAISGLSGEQYF.

The chain has TRBV18 and TRBJ1-1; D ambiguous. The CDR3 is 13 residues long. Germline V gene data show CDR1 as KGHSH and CDR2 as LQKENI. Trimming cost V 7 bases and J 1 base, with 10 bases left between them. Here the CDR3 reads CASCREENTEAFF. DNA of the CDR3: TGTGCCAGCTGCCGGGAGGAGAACACTGAAGCTTTCTTT.

V usage is TRBV6-5 and J usage is TRBJ2-7; D might be TRBD2 (5 bases). Germline values: CDR1 MNHEY, CDR2 SVGAGI. The CDR3 covers 13 residues. V was clipped by 6 bases and J by 3 bases, with 12 bases between them. The CDR3 bases are TGTGCCAGCAGCCGAGGAGGTAGCTACGAGCAGTACTTC. Translation: CASSRGGSYEQYF.

The chain employs TRBV9 and TRBJ2-1; 7 positions match TRBD2. The germline V gene encodes CDR1 SGDLS and CDR2 YYNGEE. Unmatched junction bases numbered 11, after V lost 5 bases and J lost 3 bases. CDR3 size: 16 residues. The CDR3 sequence is CASSRRSSGDYNEQFF. CDR3 bases: TGTGCCAGCAGTCGTAGATCCAGCGGGGACTACAATGAGCAGTTCTTC.

The gene calls are TRBV25-1 and TRBJ2-3; TRBD1 aligns across 8 bases. Germline CDR1 is MGHDK and CDR2 is SYGVNS. After removal of 4 bases from V and 4 bases from J, the junction contained 4 bases not matched to a gene. CDR3 length: 14 residues. CDR3 in amino acids: CASSGQGAADTQYF. CDR3 in DNA: TGTGCCAGCAGTGGGCAGGGGGCCGCAGATACGCAGTATTTT. Looking up the rest from reference TRBV25-1 and TRBJ2-3 gives the full variable domain: EADIYQTPRYLVIGTGKKITLECSQTMGHDKMYWYQQDPGMELHLIHYSYGVNSTEKGDLSSESTVSRIRTEHFPLTLESARPSHTSQYLCASSGQGAADTQYFGPGTRLTVL.

The chain carries TRBV27 and TRBJ1-5; D is possibly TRBD1 (5 bases). Germline CDR1 and CDR2: MNHEY and SMNVEV (reference sequence). Trimming took 3 bases from V and 6 from J, leaving 9 bases between them. The CDR3 loop spans 13 amino acids. The CDR3 is CASSFQGTQPQHF. CDR3 DNA sequence: TGTGCCAGCAGTTTCCAGGGCACTCAGCCCCAGCATTTT.

This sequence joins TRBV19 and TRBJ2-1; D uncertain. CDR1 and CDR2 (germline): LNHDA, SQIVND (reference sequence). The CDR3 loop spans 12 amino acids. V lost 4 bases, J lost 4 bases, and 5 bases lay in between. In nucleotides, the CDR3 is TGTGCCAGTAGTACACAGTACAATGAGCAGTTCTTC. Translating it yields CASSTQYNEQFF.

This chain uses TRBV18 with TRBJ2-5; 8 nucleotides agree with TRBD1. The V segment lost 3 bases and the J segment 2 bases; nucleotides outside the gene matches: 5. The CDR3 is made up of 15 amino acids. CDR1 is KGHSH, CDR2 LQKENI, per germline. DNA for the CDR3: TGTGCCAGCTCACCTCAGGGGGCCCCTCAAGAGACCCAGTACTTC. It is translated as CASSPQGAPQETQYF.